The text below deals with one T cell receptor (beta chain). As yet, its antigen is unknown. Using immunoSEQ multiplex PCR, the repertoire was profiled, and TCRdb retains in-frame clones only, with some absent. Counted here are about 23,000 clones, over 65% occurring once; the ten biggest clones make up 29%. The unexposed donors gave CD4+ T cells in 2011-2018, prior to COVID-19. Isolation of CD4+ T cells took place after about 9 days in culture. Unexposed-donor CD4+ T cells were probed with SARS-CoV-2 S/N and four cold-coronavirus spikes, cells permitting. The data stem from a study of CD4 T cells in relation to SARS-CoV-2 and coronaviruses. Points from the study as a whole: SARS-CoV-2-driven expansion was significantly weaker in crossreactive than monoreactive clones. Roughly 69% of donors had memory CD4+ clonotypes crossrecognizing SARS-CoV-2 and common cold coronavirus spike.

The CDR3 is 17 amino acids. The V end lost 3 bases, the J end lost 0 bases, and 17 bases lay between the germline ends. Germline assignment: CDR1 MNHNS and CDR2 SASEGT. V and J are TRBV6-1 and TRBJ1-1; D remains unclear. Sample: CD4+ T cells from PBMCs, cultured in vitro. The source is a human donor in good health. CDR3 in amino acids: CASSEQVGRFMNTEAFF. CDR3 sequence (DNA): TGTGCCAGCAGTGAGCAGGTGGGAAGATTCATGAACACTGAAGCTTTCTTT.